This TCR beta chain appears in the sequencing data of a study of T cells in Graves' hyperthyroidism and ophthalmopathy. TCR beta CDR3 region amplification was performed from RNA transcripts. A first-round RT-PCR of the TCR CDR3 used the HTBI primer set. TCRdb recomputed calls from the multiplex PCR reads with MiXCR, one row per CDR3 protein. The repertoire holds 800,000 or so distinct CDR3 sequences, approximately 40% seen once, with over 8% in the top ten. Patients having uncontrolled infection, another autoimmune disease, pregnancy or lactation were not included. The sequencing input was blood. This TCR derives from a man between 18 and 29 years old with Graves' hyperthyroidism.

CDR3 sequence: CASKGLAGEGQYF. CDR3 DNA sequence: TGTGCCAGCAAGGGCCTAGCGGGAGAGGGGCAGTACTTC. The chain combines TRBV6-5 with TRBJ2-7, with 10 bases lining up with TRBD2. CDR1 MNHEY and CDR2 SVGAGI come from the germline V gene. The CDR3 extends over 13 amino acids. V dropped 7 bases and J dropped 9; count of bases not matched to a gene: 9.